A selection of T cell receptor beta chains follows, all from one sample in a study of blood T cell repertoires in COVID-19. Sequenced by immunoSEQ multiplex PCR; TCRdb stores in-frame clones only, minus some. The data contain hundreds of thousands of clones, around 90% of them singletons. Sequencing was carried out using peripheral blood. These receptors were taken from an elderly man with acute or convalescent COVID-19. CDR3s include the opening cysteine and the closing phenylalanine or tryptophan. Fields, in order: V gene, D gene, J gene, clone size, CDR3 protein, CDR3 DNA. The D gene is left open where the match is weak. Clone size is given for some rows only: seen once, a few or many times, or a class if the clone is expanded.

>TRBV5-4|-|TRBJ1-2|-
CASSLSQGTSGYTF
TGTGCCAGCAGTTTGAGTCAGGGTACAAGCGGCTACACCTTC
>TRBV6-2/TRBV6-3|TRBD1|TRBJ2-3|-
CASSMITDRATDTQYF
TGTGCCAGCAGCATGATAACAGACAGGGCTACAGATACGCAGTATTTT
>TRBV3-1/TRBV3-2|-|TRBJ2-7|once
CASSHPRAGAGDEQYF
TGTGCCAGCAGCCACCCTAGGGCAGGGGCGGGAGACGAGCAGTACTTC
>TRBV4-3|TRBD1|TRBJ1-2|few
CASSQSGTGNYGYTF
TGCGCCAGCAGCCAATCGGGGACAGGGAACTATGGCTACACCTTC
>TRBV19|TRBD1|TRBJ1-6|-
CASSWPPGQGAWNSPLHF
TGTGCCAGTAGTTGGCCCCCCGGACAGGGGGCTTGGAATTCACCCCTCCACTTT
>TRBV6-5|-|TRBJ1-2|-
CASGFDGYTF
TGTGCCAGCGGCTTTGATGGCTACACCTTC
>TRBV4-3|TRBD2|TRBJ2-1|-
CASSQDGAGGWNEQFF
TGCGCCAGCAGCCAAGATGGGGCGGGAGGTTGGAATGAGCAGTTCTTC
>TRBV7-2|TRBD2|TRBJ2-3|-
CASSLGGLAGYTDTQYF
TGTGCCAGCAGCTTGGGGGGACTAGCGGGATACACAGATACGCAGTATTTT
>TRBV5-1|TRBD1|TRBJ1-2|-
CASSSLSGQGIGGYTF
TGCGCCAGCAGCTCTTTATCGGGACAGGGGATTGGGGGCTACACCTTC
>TRBV19|-|TRBJ1-1|-
CASTEAVSMNTEAFF
TGTGCCAGCACCGAGGCAGTTTCTATGAACACTGAAGCTTTCTTT
>TRBV19|TRBD2|TRBJ2-7|-
CASSRRGGSGYEQYF
TGTGCCAGTAGTAGACGGGGCGGGAGTGGGTACGAGCAGTACTTC
>TRBV6-5|-|TRBJ1-3|-
CASRAPGVTGNTIYF
TGTGCCAGCAGGGCCCCCGGGGTTACTGGAAACACCATATATTTT
>TRBV3-1/TRBV3-2|TRBD1|TRBJ1-2|-
CASSHQQGASGYGYTF
TGTGCCAGCAGCCATCAACAGGGGGCGAGCGGCTATGGCTACACCTTC
>TRBV12-3/TRBV12-4|-|TRBJ1-2|once
CASIKGQNYGYTF
TGTGCCAGCATCAAGGGACAAAACTATGGCTACACCTTC
>TRBV18|-|TRBJ1-6|once
CASSPLQGSSYNSPLHF
TGTGCCAGCTCACCACTTCAGGGGAGCTCCTATAATTCACCCCTCCACTTT
>TRBV28|-|TRBJ1-5|-
CASRGGLINQPQHF
TGTGCCAGCAGGGGGGGATTGATCAATCAGCCCCAGCATTTT
>TRBV19|-|TRBJ1-5|-
CASSRLSGNQPQHF
TGTGCCAGTAGTAGGTTGTCCGGGAATCAGCCCCAGCATTTT
>TRBV28|-|TRBJ1-3|-
CASRTTGNTIYF
TGTGCCAGCAGGACAACTGGAAACACCATATATTTT
>TRBV2|-|TRBJ1-5|-
CASSEGYGSNQPQHF
TGTGCCAGCAGTGAAGGGTACGGTAGCAATCAGCCCCAGCATTTT
>TRBV5-5|-|TRBJ1-3|-
CASSFEGGQGNTIYF
TGTGCCAGCAGTTTCGAGGGGGGGCAAGGAAACACCATATATTTT
>TRBV28|-|TRBJ1-4|few
CASSLNEKLFF
TGTGCCAGCAGCCTTAATGAAAAACTGTTTTTT
>TRBV5-1|TRBD2|TRBJ2-3|-
CASSSSGTYTDTQYF
TGCGCCAGCAGTTCTAGCGGGACATACACAGATACGCAGTATTTT
>TRBV19|TRBD2|TRBJ2-7|-
CASSPGTSGNVGEQYF
TGTGCCAGTAGCCCGGGGACTAGCGGCAACGTTGGGGAGCAGTACTTC
>TRBV6-1|TRBD1|TRBJ2-5|-
CASSDRGLQETQYF
TGTGCCAGCAGTGACAGGGGGCTACAAGAGACCCAGTACTTC
>TRBV9|TRBD2|TRBJ2-1|-
CASSTGLAGGQNEQFF
TGTGCCAGCAGCACCGGACTAGCGGGAGGGCAGAATGAGCAGTTCTTC
>TRBV5-1|TRBD1|TRBJ2-2|-
CASSLARDRGLGNTGELFF
TGCGCCAGCAGCTTGGCCCGGGACAGGGGCCTTGGGAACACCGGGGAGCTGTTTTTT
>TRBV5-1|TRBD1|TRBJ2-1|-
CASSLAGQGYNEQFF
TGCGCCAGCAGCTTGGCGGGACAGGGGTACAATGAGCAGTTCTTC
>TRBV7-3|TRBD1|TRBJ1-3|-
CASSFGTGSGNTIYF
TGTGCCAGCAGCTTCGGGACAGGCTCTGGAAACACCATATATTTT
>TRBV7-3|TRBD1|TRBJ2-5|-
CASSLTGRGETQYF
TGTGCCAGCAGTCTGACAGGGAGAGGCGAGACCCAGTACTTC
>TRBV28|-|TRBJ2-7|-
CASSSRPRGQYF
TGTGCCAGCAGTTCCCGACCCCGGGGGCAGTACTTC
>TRBV6-5|-|TRBJ2-5|-
CATTGLETQYF
TGTGCCACCACAGGGTTGGAGACCCAGTACTTC
>TRBV6-5|-|TRBJ2-5|-
CASSYSGAETQYF
TGTGCCAGCAGTTACTCAGGGGCAGAGACCCAGTACTTC
>TRBV28|-|TRBJ2-6|few
CASINGGSGANVLTF
TGTGCCAGTATAAACGGGGGCTCTGGGGCCAACGTCCTGACTTTC
>TRBV18|-|TRBJ1-2|few
CASSPPTGFYGYTF
TGTGCCAGCTCACCACCTACAGGATTCTATGGCTACACCTTC
>TRBV7-2|TRBD1|TRBJ2-1|once
CASSPGQGIYNEQFF
TGTGCCAGCAGCCCGGGACAGGGAATATACAATGAGCAGTTCTTC
>TRBV9|TRBD2|TRBJ2-1|-
CASSVESGVASYNEQFF
TGTGCCAGCAGCGTAGAGAGCGGGGTTGCCTCCTACAATGAGCAGTTCTTC
>TRBV19|TRBD2|TRBJ2-4|once
CASSTRGTWTSGRGLAKNIQYF
TGTGCCAGTAGTACCCGAGGAACGTGGACTAGCGGGAGAGGTTTGGCCAAAAACATTCAGTACTTC
>TRBV18|TRBD1|TRBJ1-6|-
CASSAGTGGDSPLHF
TGTGCCAGCTCGGCCGGGACAGGGGGCGATTCACCCCTCCACTTT
>TRBV5-1|-|TRBJ2-7|-
CASRQDFYEQYF
TGCGCCAGCAGACAGGATTTCTACGAGCAGTACTTC
>TRBV2|-|TRBJ1-3|-
CASSDTAGGNTIYF
TGTGCCAGCAGTGATACGGCAGGGGGAAACACCATATATTTT
>TRBV18|TRBD1|TRBJ2-2|once
CASSTNRGPNTGELFF
TGTGCCAGCTCAACCAACAGGGGCCCGAACACCGGGGAGCTGTTTTTT
>TRBV21-1|-|TRBJ2-3|-
CASSRRTGSTDTQYF
TGTGCCAGCAGCCGCCGGACTGGTAGCACAGATACGCAGTATTTT